These 20 T cell receptor beta chains were sequenced from one sample in a study of T cells in Graves' hyperthyroidism and ophthalmopathy. TCR beta CDR3 region amplification was performed from RNA transcripts. With the HTBI primer set, the TCR CDR3 went through a first round of RT-PCR. TCRdb reprocessed the multiplex PCR reads with MiXCR, giving one entry per CDR3 protein. The top ten clones hold about 14% of a sample with some 690,000 distinct CDR3 sequences, 15% to 20% of them seen once. The sample taken for sequencing was blood. The source of these receptors is a man aged 45-65 years with Graves' hyperthyroidism.

This clonotype was observed at least ten times. This chain joins TRBV11-2 and TRBJ2-7, with a weak D call TRBD2 (7 bases). The V gene lost 6 bases and the J gene lost 5 bases, with 17 bases spanning the gap. The CDR3 is 14 residues long. Germline values: CDR1 SGHAT, CDR2 FQNNGV. Written as DNA, the CDR3 is TGTGCCAGCAGGCCCCTGAAAGGGGGGGACGAGCAGTACTTC. It yields the protein CASRPLKGGDEQYF.

There are a few counts of this clonotype. The gene calls are TRBV20-1 and TRBJ2-7; 7 bases map to TRBD1. J gave up 3 bases and V 2 bases, and 4 bases lay outside the gene matches. CDR1 DFQATT and CDR2 SNEGSKA come from the germline V gene (reference sequence). This CDR3 contains 13 residues. CDR3 in amino acids: CSARKRDSYEQYF. DNA for the CDR3: TGCAGTGCTAGAAAAAGGGACAGCTACGAGCAGTACTTC.

This clonotype was counted many times. The rearrangement uses TRBV5-1 and TRBJ2-1, with D perhaps matching TRBD2 (6 bases). The germline V gene encodes CDR1 SGHRS and CDR2 YFSETQ. The V end was cut by 4 bases, the J end by 3 bases, with 20 bases between. The CDR3 contains 17 residues. The CDR3 DNA sequence: TGCGCCAGCAGCCCGGAGGGAGCCGCTAGTTTCTACAATGAGCAGTTCTTC. It yields the protein CASSPEGAASFYNEQFF. The whole variable domain, filled in from reference TRBV5-1 and TRBJ2-1, reads KAGVTQTPRYLIKTRGQQVTLSCSPISGHRSVSWYQQTPGQGLQFLFEYFSETQRNKGNFPGRFSGRQFSNSRSEMNVSTLELGDSALYLCASSPEGAASFYNEQFFGPGTRLTVL.

Many counts were recorded for this clonotype. The gene calls are TRBV27 and TRBJ2-3; D not certain. The CDR3 extends over 15 amino acids. Per the germline V gene, CDR1 is MNHEY and CDR2 is SMNVEV (reference sequence). The ends were cut back, 4 bases at V and 2 bases at J, with 13 bases in the middle. The CDR3 coding sequence is TGTGCCAGCAGTTATACAGAGCCGTCCACAGATACGCAGTATTTT. Translating it yields CASSYTEPSTDTQYF.

V and J are TRBV14 and TRBJ2-5; D unresolved. The CDR3 loop spans 14 amino acids. Germline loops: CDR1 SGHDN, CDR2 FVKESK. V lost 4 bases to trimming and J lost 5 bases, with 14 bases between them. The CDR3 loop reads CASSPKMSRETQYF. CDR3 nucleotides: TGTGCCAGCAGCCCGAAAATGTCCCGGGAGACCCAGTACTTC. Drawing the rest from reference TRBV14 and TRBJ2-5, the complete variable domain is EAGVTQFPSHSVIEKGQTVTLRCDPISGHDNLYWYRRVMGKEIKFLLHFVKESKQDESGMPNNRFLAERTGGTYSTLKVQPAELEDSGVYFCASSPKMSRETQYFGPGTRLLVL.

Only a few counts were recorded for this clonotype. The chain carries TRBV7-3 and TRBJ2-7; 12 bases match TRBD1. The CDR3 contains 14 residues. Germline-derived CDR1 and CDR2 are SGHTA and FQGTGA. V lost 5 bases and J lost 6; bases outside the gene matches: 5. The CDR3 DNA reads TGTGCCAGCAGCACGGGACAGGGGGCTAGCGAGCAGTACTTC. Translating it yields CASSTGQGASEQYF.

This clonotype was recorded many times. The CDR3: CASSPMSGVRETQYF. CDR3 DNA: TGTGCCAGCAGTCCTATGTCGGGGGTTAGGGAGACCCAGTACTTC. V and J are TRBV28 and TRBJ2-5, with D tentatively TRBD2 (6 bases). Germline V gives CDR1 MDHEN, CDR2 SYDVKM. V was trimmed by 5 bases and J by 5 bases, leaving 18 bases between them. The CDR3 contains 15 residues.

This clonotype occurred many times. The chain uses TRBV7-2 and TRBJ1-2, with D possibly TRBD1 on 6 matching bases. The CDR3 spans 14 residues. V lost 5 bases and J lost 4, with 14 bases in between. Germline CDR1 and CDR2: SGHTA and FQGNSA. The CDR3 sequence is CASSPWGLGYGYTF. The DNA for the CDR3 is TGTGCCAGCAGCCCCTGGGGGCTCGGCTATGGCTACACCTTC.

This clonotype was detected many times. This sequence joins TRBV11-2 and TRBJ2-5; D remains ambiguous. V dropped 1 base and J dropped 3 bases, with 6 bases sitting between them. This CDR3 is 13 amino acids long. CDR1 and CDR2 from the germline V gene are SGHAT and FQNNGV. The CDR3 loop reads CASSLAVEETQYF. The CDR3 DNA sequence: TGTGCCAGCAGCTTAGCGGTGGAAGAGACCCAGTACTTC.

This clonotype occurred a few times. The rearrangement joins TRBV7-9 to TRBJ1-4; TRBD1 is a possible D gene (5 bases). The length of the CDR3 is 15 residues. Trimming pared 3 bases from V and 8 bases from J, leaving 16 bases between. In germline, CDR1 is SEHNR, CDR2 FQNEAQ (reference sequence). The CDR3 loop is CASSFQGPKIEKLFF. CDR3 nucleotide sequence: TGTGCCAGCAGCTTTCAGGGACCCAAAATCGAAAAACTGTTTTTT. The full variable domain, in which reference TRBV7-9 and TRBJ1-4 provide the parts outside the CDR3, is DTGVSQNPRHKITKRGQNVTFRCDPISEHNRLYWYRQTLGQGPEFLTYFQNEAQLEKSRLLSDRFSAERPKGSFSTLEIQRTEQGDSAMYLCASSFQGPKIEKLFFGSGTQLSVL.

V usage is TRBV7-3 and J usage is TRBJ2-1; 9 positions agree with TRBD1. Trimming removed 0 bases from V and 4 bases from J; junction bases left unmatched: 1. CDR3 length: 15 residues. Looked up from germline, CDR1 is SGHTA and CDR2 is FQGTGA. CDR3 coding DNA: TGTGCCAGCAGCTTAACGACAGGGGGGTACAATGAGCAGTTCTTC. This translates into CASSLTTGGYNEQFF.

This chain joins TRBV20-1 and TRBJ1-5; D not certain. The CDR3 length is 13 residues. The ends were cut back, 2 bases at V and 5 bases at J, with 10 bases in the middle. CDR1 DFQATT and CDR2 SNEGSKA come from the germline V gene (reference sequence). The CDR3, as DNA: TGCAGTGCTAGATATCGGGTTGATCAGCCCCAGCATTTT. The encoded protein is CSARYRVDQPQHF.

The sample holds a few counts of this clonotype. As DNA, the CDR3 is TGCAGTGCCTCCGAGACTAGAGTTTCCTACAATGAGCAGTTCTTC. It specifies CSASETRVSYNEQFF. The V call is TRBV20-1, the J call TRBJ2-1; D may be TRBD2 (6 bases). CDR3 size: 15 residues. CDR1 is DFQATT, CDR2 SNEGSKA, per germline (reference sequence). V was pared by 6 bases and J by 1 base, with 16 bases between.

Many counts were recorded for this clonotype. This chain uses TRBV2 with TRBJ2-1; 7 bases are shared with TRBD1. This CDR3 comprises 15 residues. Germline CDR1 and CDR2: SNHLY and FYNNEI. The trim removed 6 bases at V and 1 base at J, leaving 6 bases unmatched. CDR3 sequence: CASRSGTESYNEQFF. CDR3 nucleotides: TGTGCCAGCAGGTCCGGGACAGAGTCCTACAATGAGCAGTTCTTC.

Note on this clonotype: A read error may be the cause here, since a much bigger clone is one base away. CDR3 nucleotide sequence: TGTCAAGGACTAGCGGGAGGGCGGTACGGGCAGTACTTC. Its protein product is CQGLAGGRYGQYF. The V call is TRBV2, the J call TRBJ2-7; 15 bases map to TRBD2. Germline lookup yields CDR1 SNHLY and CDR2 FYNNEI. The CDR3 loop spans 13 amino acids.

The CDR3 DNA reads TGTGCCAGCAGTTTATTGGAGGGGCCCCAGCATTTT. This codes for CASSLLEGPQHF. The chain has TRBV28 and TRBJ1-5; no reliable D call. The CDR3 extends over 12 amino acids. With 1 base removed from V and 9 bases from J, the gap between germline ends came to 7 bases. Germline assignment: CDR1 MDHEN and CDR2 SYDVKM.

Many counts were recorded for this clonotype. The chain couples TRBV6-2 or TRBV6-3 to TRBJ2-7; D is perhaps TRBD1 or TRBD2 (5 bases each). The length of the CDR3 is 15 residues. The V end was cut by 7 bases, the J end by 2 bases, with 18 bases between. Germline-derived CDR1 and CDR2 are MNHEY and SVGEGT. CDR3 bases: TGTGCCAGCACCTTTCTCCGGGACGGACCCTACGAGCAGTACTTC. Its protein product is CASTFLRDGPYEQYF.

This clonotype was counted ten times or more. V and J are TRBV18 and TRBJ2-2, with unresolved D. Trimming cost V 2 bases and J 2 bases, with 0 bases left between them. CDR3 size: 12 residues. CDR1 and CDR2 (germline): KGHSH, LQKENI. CDR3 amino acids: CASSPNTGELFF. The CDR3 DNA follows: TGTGCCAGCTCACCAAACACCGGGGAGCTGTTTTTT.

In this sample, this clonotype turned up many times. The gene calls are TRBV28 and TRBJ2-1, with D tentatively TRBD1 (8 bases). The CDR3 covers 21 residues. The germline V and J ends were trimmed by 5 bases and 2 bases, with 31 bases remaining between them. Germline V lookup: CDR1 MDHEN, CDR2 SYDVKM. The CDR3 coding sequence is TGTGCCAGCAGTCCCAACCCCCGGACAGGGAATCCGGGAGGACCCTACAATGAGCAGTTCTTC. Translation: CASSPNPRTGNPGGPYNEQFF.

This clonotype was found many times. The gene calls are TRBV10-3 and TRBJ2-3, with 9 bases lining up with TRBD2. This CDR3 is 15 amino acids long. Germline trimming cut 2 bases from V and 7 bases from J; bases unmatched to any gene: 7. Germline lookup yields CDR1 ENHRY and CDR2 SYGVKD. The chain's CDR3 is CAISEASGVDHTQYF. The CDR3 DNA is TGTGCCATCAGTGAGGCTAGCGGGGTGGATCATACGCAGTATTTT.